This T cell receptor (beta chain) was captured in a study of CD8 T cells in Susac syndrome. Overall study context: When their blood was taken, patients with Susac syndrome were therapy-naive, taking corticosteroids, or taking intravenous immunoglobulin alone.

The authors negatively isolated CD8+ and CD4+ T cells and FACS-enriched TEMRA cells. RNA amounts of about 0.5 to 1 ug underwent reverse transcription with random hexamers. TCRdb reprocessed the immunoSEQ multiplex PCR reads with MiXCR, giving one entry per CDR3 protein. This sample has some 190,000 distinct CDR3 sequences, with approximately 94% found just once. The material sequenced was CD4+ T cells from PBMCs. This clonotype was sampled from a human donor with Susac syndrome.

CDR3 sequence: CSARDWGGSDSYEQYF. CDR3 bases: TGCAGTGCTAGAGATTGGGGCGGGAGCGACTCCTACGAGCAGTACTTC. The chain has TRBV20-1 and TRBJ2-7, with 7 nucleotides matching TRBD2. V was clipped by 0 bases and J by 0 bases; unmatched bases: 8. This CDR3 is built from 16 residues. CDR1 is DFQATT and CDR2 is SNEGSKA in the germline V gene (reference sequence).